The source of this T cell receptor beta chain is a study of shared clonotypes between healthy human individuals. Broader study findings: Incompleteness in sorted-subset sequencing, despite large depth, was shown by rarefaction.

V lost 2 bases and J lost 4, with 10 bases in between. Looked up from germline, CDR1 is SEHNR and CDR2 is FQNEAQ (reference sequence). There are 14 residues in the CDR3. Nashville, Tennessee was home to all donors, who were Caucasian adults. In regard to this clone: Antigen: not known.

Sequencing was performed with immunoSEQ multiplex PCR; in TCRdb, only in-frame clones are kept and a portion is missing. The sample includes around 2,000,000 clones, roughly 95% of them seen just once. Sample: naive CD4+ T cells sorted from blood. The subset here: CD45RA+ positively selected. The V gene is TRBV7-9, the J gene TRBJ2-3; D not resolved. The receptor comes from a man between 18 and 29 years old in good health. The CDR3: CASSLSSLADTQYF. Here the CDR3 DNA reads TGTGCCAGCAGCTTATCTTCGTTGGCAGATACGCAGTATTTT. The variable domain in full, completed from reference TRBV7-9 and TRBJ2-3, reads DTGVSQNPRHKITKRGQNVTFRCDPISEHNRLYWYRQTLGQGPEFLTYFQNEAQLEKSRLLSDRFSAERPKGSFSTLEIQRTEQGDSAMYLCASSLSSLADTQYFGPGTRLTVL.